This TCR beta chain was documented in a study of blood T cell repertoires in COVID-19. The wider study: From T cells, B-cell-depleted T cells, or PBMCs came the material, which was cDNA or gDNA.

The method was immunoSEQ multiplex PCR; TCRdb's version includes in-frame clones alone and lacks a portion of them. Found here are under 400,000 clones, around 89% of them singletons; the top ten hold about 6.5%. Germline assignment: CDR1 SGHRS and CDR2 YFSETQ. The CDR3 consists of 13 residues. V shed 3 bases and J shed 8 bases, with 14 bases lying between them. The origin of this receptor is a man aged 18-30 years with active or convalescent COVID-19. Sequenced input: peripheral blood. The gene calls are TRBV5-1 and TRBJ1-2; D remains ambiguous. CDR3: CASSSEGVGGYTF. CDR3 in DNA: TGCGCCAGCAGCTCCGAGGGTGTTGGCGGCTACACCTTC.